This T cell receptor (beta chain) was sequenced in a study of T cells in Graves' hyperthyroidism and ophthalmopathy (dated by TCRdb to the late 2010s). For the study in its entirety: Peripheral blood was sampled at the time of initial diagnosis, prior to any treatment. Following sampling, methimazole starting at 30 mg daily was given to hyperthyroidism patients, and high-dose intravenous methylprednisolone was given to ophthalmopathy patients. According to the paper, TCR Vbeta CDR3 sequencing was carried out on 135 peripheral blood samples, which came from fewer than 50 ophthalmopathy, around 74 hyperthyroidism and some 17 progressor patients. Prospective prediction of ophthalmopathy was tested in an independent validation cohort of 18 to 20 hyperthyroidism patients and 17 patients who later progressed to ophthalmopathy. For training and testing, the 95 to 100 patients in the discovery cohort were randomly divided in a 7:3 ratio. In more than 5 Graves' hyperthyroidism patients, the study also compared T-cell repertoires from thyroid tissue with T-cell repertoires from blood. TCR V-J signatures able to tell the groups apart were searched for in a discovery cohort of around 95 patients, of whom over 40 had Graves' ophthalmopathy and 57 had stable Graves' hyperthyroidism.

This clonotype has at least ten counts. Its antigen is still unknown. Per-base quality was not reported, and no clone a single base away is much larger than it. Broad study findings and their caveats: In validation, progression to ophthalmopathy was predicted by the model with around 70% sensitivity and around 76% specificity, a median of roughly 6 months before onset. No statistical method was used to set the sample size in advance, and investigators knew the group allocation. A model built on a 13 V-J signature distinguished ophthalmopathy from stable hyperthyroidism, reaching around 87% sensitivity and 81% to 83% specificity in cross-validation and 80%/75% in testing. Most expanded thyroid clonotypes (frequency above 0.001) were also detected in blood, a finding suggesting that blood repertoires may reflect thyroid immune responses.

A patient counted as having stable Graves' hyperthyroidism if no progression to ophthalmopathy occurred over 18 months of follow-up. Hyperthyroidism patients were newly diagnosed, had a disease duration of under 2 months, and were aged 18 to 65 years. Exclusion was applied to patients with uncontrolled infections, other autoimmune diseases, pregnancy or lactation. Diagnoses were established on the basis of clinical symptoms, serum thyroxine and TRAb, thyroid ultrasound, and orbital computed tomography. PBMCs were isolated from 7.5 to 10 ml of fresh peripheral blood by Ficoll-Paque density gradient centrifugation. Trizol reagent was used to extract total RNA, and RNA quality was then checked on an Agilent 2100 Bioanalyzer. The junction carries 15 bases between V and J, which are trimmed by 5 bases and 4 bases respectively. The CDR3 goes from the cysteine to the phenylalanine over 15 residues. The only DNA kept is the CDR3, 45 bases in frame from the first base. CDR1 and CDR2, per the germline V gene (reference sequence), are LGHDT and YNNKEL.

TCR beta CDR3 regions were amplified from RNA transcripts. The first round of RT-PCR for the TCR CDR3 was performed with the HTBI primer set and the Qiagen OneStep RT-PCR kit. Libraries were constructed in a second round of multiplex PCR, after which size selection and purification were carried out. Sequencing of the libraries was done on an Illumina HiSeq2000 using paired-end 100 bp reads. For the original study's pipeline: Raw data were processed with SOAPnuke, discarding reads with adapters, uncalled bases, mean Phred below 15, or no exact constant-primer or identifier match. High-quality paired reads were merged using COPE v1.2.5, and each unique nucleotide sequence was defined as a clonotype. Clonotypes were aligned to IMGT TRBV, TRBD and TRBJ reference segments using MiTCR v1.1. The analysis was restricted to V-J combinations with a frequency above 0.0001, which together covered 99.2% of the repertoires. A TCS score was defined as the ratio of F50 (clonal expansion) to E x V (chaos), with BLOSUM62-based TCRdist applied between CDR3 peptides within each V-J. Welch's t-statistics and random forest reduced just over 500 V-J features to 13, which were used in a naive Bayes classifier (R e1071). TCRdb handled the public reads itself, with Q25 trimming in fastp and clone calling in MiXCR, and kept productive beta chains. Each entry is one CDR3 protein sequence, shown with its most common DNA and genes. These V and J calls derive from TCRdb rather than the authors' analysis. For this sample the table gives 460,000 or so distinct CDR3 sequences, of which over 13% were detected only once. The top ten constitute around 17% of the sample.

The sequenced sample consisted of blood. The clonotype originates from a woman aged 18 to 35 with Graves' hyperthyroidism. In this chain, TRBV3-1 is recombined with TRBJ2-1, with TRBD2 perhaps the D gene, on 5 matching bases. The CDR3 region reads CASSSGVRQYNEQFF. The DNA is as follows: TGTGCCAGCAGCTCCGGGGTTAGGCAATACAATGAGCAGTTCTTC.